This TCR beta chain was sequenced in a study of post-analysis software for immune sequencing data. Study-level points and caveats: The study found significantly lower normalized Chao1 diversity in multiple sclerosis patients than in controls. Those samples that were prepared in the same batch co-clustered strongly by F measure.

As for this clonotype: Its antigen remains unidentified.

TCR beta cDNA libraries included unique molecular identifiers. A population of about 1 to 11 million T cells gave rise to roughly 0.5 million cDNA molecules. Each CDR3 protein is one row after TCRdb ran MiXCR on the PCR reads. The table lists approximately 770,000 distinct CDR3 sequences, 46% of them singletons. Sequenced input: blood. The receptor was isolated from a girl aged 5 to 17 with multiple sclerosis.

CDR3 sequence reads: CASTTRLGVLTSGRITDTQYF. CDR3 nucleotide sequence: TGTGCCAGCACTACTCGGCTCGGTGTTCTGACTAGCGGGAGAATCACAGATACGCAGTATTTT. The chain uses TRBV12-3 or TRBV12-4 and TRBJ2-3; 12 bases line up with TRBD2. This CDR3 spans 21 amino acids. The junction had 22 bases not matched to a gene; V was cut back by 7 bases and J by 2 bases.